The subject of this entry is one T cell receptor beta chain. The antigen is not known. Germline and junction disagree at one end, which may indicate a read error. The data were obtained in a study of molecular identifiers for immune sequencing clone quantification. Previously published methods and listed TCR primers were used for the bulk TCR libraries. TCRdb re-derived calls from the PCR reads in MiXCR, one entry per CDR3 protein. The sample has 85,000 to 130,000 distinct CDR3 sequences, over 30% seen once. Points from the study as a whole: Clonotypes topping 20 RNA copies carried over 99% of effector molecules but under 1% of naive ones.

This clonotype originated in a human donor in good health. Some libraries in this study had Jurkat cell RNA spiked in. Sequencing was performed on naive CD8+ T cells from blood, with Jurkat cell RNA spiked in. Subset indicated: FACS-sorted CD8+CD4-CCR7+CD45RA+ naive T cells.

Here the CDR3 reads CSVEASGRAGTGELVF. Written as DNA, the CDR3 is TGCAGCGTTGAGGCTAGCGGGAGGGCCGGAACCGGGGAGCTGGTTTTT. The J gene is TRBJ2-2, the V gene TRBV29-1; 12 nucleotides agree with TRBD2. The CDR3 spans 16 residues. CDR1 and CDR2 (germline): SQVTM, ANQGSEA.